The next 30 T cell receptor beta chains were all read from a single sample in a study of T-cell reconstitution after alpha-beta-depleted transplantation in children. The authors prepared the TCRbeta library with unique molecular identifiers. TCRdb fed the PCR reads into MiXCR, producing one record per CDR3 protein. Of 450,000 to 600,000 distinct CDR3 sequences listed, over 25% are singletons. Sequencing used PBMCs from the stem cell graft donor, obtained from the stem cell graft. The receptors were gathered from a human donor who donated a stem cell graft to a child with aplastic anemia.

The chain couples TRBV19 to TRBJ2-1, with TRBD2 as a possible D gene (5 bases). Deletions cut 3 bases from V and 12 bases from J, with 12 bases between. CDR3 length: 12 residues. CDR1 LNHDA and CDR2 SQIVND come from the germline V gene (reference sequence). The CDR3 is CASSMAGGSQFF. CDR3 sequence (DNA): TGTGCCAGTAGTATGGCGGGTGGATCGCAGTTCTTC.

The chain carries TRBV11-2 and TRBJ2-1, with 12 bases aligning to TRBD2. The V segment lost 5 bases and the J segment 7 bases; nucleotides outside the gene matches: 12. The CDR3 totals 17 residues. Germline V gene sequence: CDR1 SGHAT, CDR2 FQNNGV. CDR3 in amino acids: CASSPRPLAGGLNEQFF. The CDR3 DNA is TGTGCCAGCAGCCCGAGGCCTCTAGCGGGAGGGCTAAATGAGCAGTTCTTC.

This chain uses TRBV12-3 or TRBV12-4 with TRBJ1-4; possibly TRBD1 for D (5 bases). Deletions cut 5 bases from V and 3 bases from J, with 10 bases between. The CDR3 totals 14 residues. For the CDR3, the DNA is TGTGCCAGCAGTCCCCCGGGGGCTAATGAAAAACTGTTTTTT. Translated: CASSPPGANEKLFF.

V is TRBV5-1 and J is TRBJ2-5; 7 bases agree with TRBD1. Unmatched junction bases numbered 7, after V lost 4 bases and J lost 4 bases. In germline, CDR1 is SGHRS, CDR2 YFSETQ. The CDR3 is made up of 14 amino acids. The CDR3 spells CASSEGTAGETQYF. For the CDR3, the DNA is TGCGCCAGCAGCGAGGGGACAGCTGGAGAGACCCAGTACTTC. The full variable domain, completed using reference TRBV5-1 and TRBJ2-5, is KAGVTQTPRYLIKTRGQQVTLSCSPISGHRSVSWYQQTPGQGLQFLFEYFSETQRNKGNFPGRFSGRQFSNSRSEMNVSTLELGDSALYLCASSEGTAGETQYFGPGTRLLVL.

CDR3 protein: CASSERQGLVTEAFF. The CDR3 nucleotides read TGTGCCAGCAGTGAGAGACAAGGATTGGTCACTGAAGCTTTCTTT. The rearrangement links TRBV2 to TRBJ1-1; D is unresolved. The CDR3 is 15 residues long. CDR1 and CDR2 from the germline V gene are SNHLY and FYNNEI. V dropped 3 bases and J dropped 4 bases, with 15 bases sitting between them.

This clonotype has only a few counts. J is TRBJ2-3 and V is TRBV5-6, with D unclear. Trimming took off 4 bases at V and 5 bases at J, with 8 bases between the two ends. Germline CDR1 reads SGHDT; CDR2 reads YYEEEE. The CDR3 runs 12 residues. Written as DNA, the CDR3 is TGTGCCAGCAGCCTAAGCGAAGATACGCAGTATTTT. This gives the protein CASSLSEDTQYF.

The chain links TRBV12-3 or TRBV12-4 to TRBJ2-7; a possible D gene is TRBD2 (6 bases). With 5 bases removed from V and 1 base from J, the gap between germline ends came to 9 bases. The CDR3 consists of 13 residues. In DNA form, the CDR3 reads TGTGCCAGCAGTCACGGGGGATCCTACGAGCAGTACGTC. This sequence encodes CASSHGGSYEQYV.

This clonotype turned up a few times. This CDR3 reads CASSPRDRGEQYF. The CDR3, as DNA: TGTGCCAGCAGCCCTAGGGACAGGGGTGAGCAGTACTTC. The genes are TRBV13 and TRBJ2-7, with 10 nucleotides matching TRBD1. Trimming took 5 bases from V and 7 from J; bases not matched to a gene: 5. The CDR3 has 13 amino acids. Germline CDR1 is PRHDT and CDR2 is FYEKMQ (reference sequence).

The chain has TRBV30 and TRBJ2-1; TRBD2 agrees at 8 bases. This CDR3 is built from 14 residues. J lost 7 bases, V lost 4 bases, and 9 bases had no gene match. Per the germline V gene, CDR1 is GTSNPN and CDR2 is SVGIG (reference sequence). CDR3 sequence reads: CAWKGLVVSNEQFF. The CDR3, as DNA: TGTGCCTGGAAGGGACTAGTTGTTTCGAATGAGCAGTTCTTC.

Only a few counts were recorded for this clonotype. The V call is TRBV10-3, the J call TRBJ2-7; possibly TRBD1 or TRBD2 for D (5 bases each). There are 14 residues in the CDR3. Germline values: CDR1 ENHRY, CDR2 SYGVKD. With 6 bases removed from V and 3 bases from J, the gap between germline ends came to 15 bases. CDR3 DNA: TGTGCCATCAGCAGAGCCGGGACCAACTACGAGCAGTACGTC. This encodes CAISRAGTNYEQYV.

This chain joins TRBV20-1 and TRBJ1-1; D call uncertain. The germline V gene encodes CDR1 DFQATT and CDR2 SNEGSKA (reference sequence). The length of the CDR3 is 13 residues. Trimming left V 6 bases short and J 1 base short, with 12 bases between. CDR3 protein: CSADGRQNTEAFF. In DNA, the CDR3 is TGCAGTGCGGACGGACGGCAGAACACTGAAGCTTTCTTT.

This clonotype was seen only a few times. The genes are TRBV12-3 or TRBV12-4 and TRBJ1-5; 11 nucleotides line up with TRBD1. This CDR3 region has 15 residues. With V trimmed by 6 bases and J by 5 bases, 6 bases remained unmatched. CDR3 protein: CASSPRGQGDQPQHF. For the CDR3, the DNA is TGTGCCAGCAGCCCAAGGGGACAGGGGGATCAGCCCCAGCATTTT.

The chain couples TRBV12-3 or TRBV12-4 to TRBJ1-3; D perhaps matches TRBD1 (6 bases). This CDR3 has 15 residues. The ends were cut back, 4 bases at V and 2 bases at J, with 12 bases in the middle. CDR3 sequence: CASSSRTDAGNTIYF. DNA for the CDR3: TGTGCCAGCAGTTCGCGGACAGATGCTGGAAACACCATATATTTT.

As concerns this clonotype: A junction end diverges from the germline sequence, so it may reflect a read error. The genes are TRBV3-1 and TRBJ2-1; 8 bases fit TRBD2. There are 17 residues in the CDR3. CDR1 is LGHDT, CDR2 YNNKEL, per germline (reference sequence). CDR3 sequence reads: CACSQDVSGSNYNEQFF. The CDR3 DNA sequence: TGTGCCTGCAGCCAAGATGTAAGCGGGAGTAACTACAATGAGCAGTTCTTC.

The V gene is TRBV12-3 or TRBV12-4, the J gene TRBJ1-5; 9 bases map to TRBD1. The V and J ends lost 6 bases and 11 bases, in that order; junction bases with no gene match: 17. The CDR3 has 16 amino acids. The CDR3 is CASSHGQGRVGIAQHF. CDR3 sequence (DNA): TGTGCCAGCAGCCACGGACAGGGGCGGGTTGGGATTGCCCAGCATTTT.

This clonotype was observed once. The chain links TRBV20-1 to TRBJ1-2; D perhaps matches TRBD1 (6 bases). CDR1 is DFQATT, CDR2 SNEGSKA, per germline (reference sequence). Trimming pared 0 bases from V and 4 bases from J, leaving 12 bases between. The CDR3 spans 14 residues. Written as DNA, the CDR3 is TGCAGTGCTAGAGATCGACAGGTTATCTATGGCTACACCTTC. As protein: CSARDRQVIYGYTF.

CDR3 sequence reads: CASSLTQGGGPTGELFF. The CDR3 DNA is TGTGCCAGCAGCTTAACCCAGGGAGGGGGCCCAACCGGGGAGCTGTTTTTT. The chain combines TRBV7-2 with TRBJ2-2; D is perhaps TRBD1 or TRBD2 (7 bases each). The CDR3 length is 17 residues. The germline V gene encodes CDR1 SGHTA and CDR2 FQGNSA. Deletions cut 2 bases from V and 5 bases from J, with 18 bases between. Drawing the rest from reference TRBV7-2 and TRBJ2-2, the complete variable domain is GAGVSQSPSNKVTEKGKDVELRCDPISGHTALYWYRQSLGQGLEFLIYFQGNSAPDKSGLPSDRFSAERTGGSVSTLTIQRTQQEDSAVYLCASSLTQGGGPTGELFFGEGSRLTVL.

In this sample, this clonotype turned up a few times. This chain links TRBV7-2 with TRBJ1-5; possible D gene TRBD1, 6 bases. Trimming removed 4 bases at V and 3 bases at J, with 13 bases between. The CDR3 totals 15 residues. CDR1 is SGHTA, CDR2 FQGNSA, per germline. Here the CDR3 reads CASSSERGLNQPQHF. Here the CDR3 DNA reads TGTGCCAGCAGCTCGGAACGGGGGCTCAATCAGCCCCAGCATTTT.

This chain uses TRBV5-1 with TRBJ1-1; TRBD1 might be the D (5 bases). The CDR3 extends over 15 amino acids. The V and J ends lost 1 base and 4 bases respectively, with 14 bases between them. Germline V lookup: CDR1 SGHRS, CDR2 YFSETQ. The CDR3 region has the DNA TGCGCCAGCAGCTTGTACGGGGCTGGGGGCACTGAAGCTTTCTTT. It codes for CASSLYGAGGTEAFF.

This clonotype was counted a single time. The genes are TRBV3-1 and TRBJ2-6; D remains unclear. The CDR3 totals 13 residues. V dropped 6 bases and J dropped 19 bases, with 22 bases sitting between them. Germline V gives CDR1 LGHDT, CDR2 YNNKEL (reference sequence). The CDR3 DNA is TGTGCCAGCAGTGCAAGATCGGACGGATTCGGTACTTTC. It codes for CASSARSDGFGTF.

Here the CDR3 reads CASSVELARNTGELFF. The CDR3 bases are TGTGCCAGCAGCGTTGAACTAGCGAGGAACACCGGGGAGCTGTTTTTT. The chain is built from TRBV9 and TRBJ2-2, with 7 bases aligning to TRBD2. Trimming removed 2 bases from V and 1 base from J; junction bases left unmatched: 5. Germline V gene lookup returns CDR1 SGDLS and CDR2 YYNGEE. This CDR3 is built from 16 residues.

The chain employs TRBV24-1 and TRBJ2-2, with TRBD1 matching over 8 bases. With V trimmed by 3 bases and J by 2 bases, 7 bases remained unmatched. Per germline, CDR1 KGHDR and CDR2 SFDVKD. CDR3 length: 17 amino acids. CDR3: CATSDPGQGGNTGELFF. Here the CDR3 DNA reads TGTGCCACCAGTGATCCCGGACAGGGCGGAAACACCGGGGAGCTGTTTTTT.

J is TRBJ2-7 and V is TRBV7-6, with D possibly matching TRBD2 (6 bases). V was pared by 1 base and J by 6 bases, with 13 bases between. Germline CDR1 is SGHVS and CDR2 is FNYEAQ. The CDR3 totals 14 residues. Here the CDR3 DNA reads TGTGCCAGCAGCTTAGACGGGAGCATCGGCGAGCAGTACTTC. It yields the protein CASSLDGSIGEQYF.

The chain links TRBV12-3 or TRBV12-4 to TRBJ1-2; a weak D match, TRBD1 (5 bases). Between the trimmed V and J ends, which lost 7 bases and 4 bases, there was a span of 19 bases. This CDR3 has 15 amino acids. CDR3 nucleotide sequence: TGTGCCAGCATATCTCCCCGGGGCGGGATCTATGGCTACACCTTC. Protein: CASISPRGGIYGYTF.

V gene TRBV3-1 combines with J gene TRBJ2-3; a weak D match, TRBD2 (6 bases). CDR1 is LGHDT and CDR2 is YNNKEL in the germline V gene (reference sequence). The CDR3 extends over 17 amino acids. V lost 10 bases, J lost 5 bases, and 28 bases lay in between. CDR3 residues: CATSHTLLRDFGDTQYF. In DNA, the CDR3 is TGTGCCACCTCCCACACGTTACTCCGGGACTTTGGAGATACGCAGTATTTT.

The CDR3 DNA is TGTGCCAGCAGTGAAACTAGCGGGAACTACGAGCAGTACTTC. Translating it yields CASSETSGNYEQYF. This chain joins TRBV2 and TRBJ2-7, with 10 bases that match TRBD2. Germline loops: CDR1 SNHLY, CDR2 FYNNEI. Trimming at V came to 2 bases and at J to 3 bases, leaving 1 base not matched to a gene. There are 14 residues in the CDR3.

This clonotype appeared a few times. CDR3 region: CATSDPNRVSGEQFF. CDR3 sequence (DNA): TGTGCCACCAGTGATCCAAACAGGGTGAGTGGTGAGCAGTTCTTC. The rearrangement joins TRBV24-1 to TRBJ2-1, with D possibly TRBD1 on 6 matching bases. The CDR3 has 15 amino acids. Germline loops: CDR1 KGHDR, CDR2 SFDVKD. Trimming took 3 bases from V and 9 from J, leaving 17 bases between them.

The chain uses TRBV11-1 and TRBJ1-3, with D hard to call. The germline V and J ends were trimmed by 4 bases and 0 bases, with 25 bases remaining between them. CDR1 and CDR2 from the germline V gene are SGHAT and FQDESV (reference sequence). The CDR3 is 20 residues long. The CDR3 coding sequence is TGTGCCAGCAGCTACGGACTCACTCCGGGCCCTCTGAGCTCTGGAAACACCATATATTTT. It specifies CASSYGLTPGPLSSGNTIYF. Full variable domain (outside the CDR3, taken from reference TRBV11-1 and TRBJ1-3): EAEVAQSPRYKITEKSQAVAFWCDPISGHATLYWYRQILGQGPELLVQFQDESVVDDSQLPKDRFSAERLKGVDSTLKIQPAELGDSAMYLCASSYGLTPGPLSSGNTIYFGEGSWLTVV.

This clonotype showed up just a few times. The chain joins TRBV15 to TRBJ2-1; D ambiguous. CDR3 length: 14 residues. V was shortened by 2 bases and J by 7 bases, with 12 bases between the two germline ends. Germline V CDR1 and CDR2: LNHNV, YYDKDF (reference sequence). The CDR3 bases are TGTGCCACCAGCAGAACGGAGCCCGGGAATGAGCAGTTCTTC. This sequence encodes CATSRTEPGNEQFF.

The rearrangement uses TRBV29-1 and TRBJ1-1; D uncertain. The CDR3 sequence is 11 residues long. Trimming cost V 5 bases and J 8 bases, with 12 bases left between them. Germline V gene data show CDR1 as SQVTM and CDR2 as ANQGSEA. The CDR3 DNA follows: TGCAGCGTTTTTACTATCTTGGAAGCTTTCTTT. The encoded protein is CSVFTILEAFF.